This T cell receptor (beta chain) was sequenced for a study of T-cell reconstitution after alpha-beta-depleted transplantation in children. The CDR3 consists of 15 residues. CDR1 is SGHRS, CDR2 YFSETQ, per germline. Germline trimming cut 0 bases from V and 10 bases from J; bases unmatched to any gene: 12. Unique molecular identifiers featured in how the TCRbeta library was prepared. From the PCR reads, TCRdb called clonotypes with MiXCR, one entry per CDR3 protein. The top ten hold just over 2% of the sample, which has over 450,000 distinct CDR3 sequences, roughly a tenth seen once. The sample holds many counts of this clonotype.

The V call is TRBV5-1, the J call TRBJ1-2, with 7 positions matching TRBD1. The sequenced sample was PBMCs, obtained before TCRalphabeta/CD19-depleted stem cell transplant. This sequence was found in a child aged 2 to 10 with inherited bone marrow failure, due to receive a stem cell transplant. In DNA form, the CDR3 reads TGCGCCAGCAGCTTGGTTGTGGCGGGACAGCGAGCCTACACCTTC. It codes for CASSLVVAGQRAYTF. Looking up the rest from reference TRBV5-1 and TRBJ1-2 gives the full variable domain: KAGVTQTPRYLIKTRGQQVTLSCSPISGHRSVSWYQQTPGQGLQFLFEYFSETQRNKGNFPGRFSGRQFSNSRSEMNVSTLELGDSALYLCASSLVVAGQRAYTFGSGTRLTVV.